The present T cell receptor (beta chain) was sequenced within a study of T cells in Graves' hyperthyroidism and ophthalmopathy. Trimming shortened V by 1 base and J by 6 bases, and 9 bases separated the two germline ends. This CDR3 is built from 13 residues. The germline V gene encodes CDR1 MDHEN and CDR2 SYDVKM. Uncontrolled infection, other autoimmune disease, pregnancy or lactation led to exclusion. Around 10 ml of fresh peripheral blood supplied the PBMCs. Amplification targeted TCR beta CDR3 regions from RNA transcripts. The TCR CDR3 was amplified in a first-round RT-PCR using the HTBI primer set. TCRdb recomputed calls from the multiplex PCR reads with MiXCR, one row per CDR3 protein. The sample holds about 610,000 distinct CDR3 sequences, roughly 15% seen once.

What was sequenced was blood. The V call is TRBV28, the J call TRBJ1-2; D not certain. The receptor was derived from a middle-aged woman with Graves' ophthalmopathy. This CDR3 is CASSLFGRDGYTF. The CDR3, as DNA: TGTGCCAGCAGTTTATTCGGGAGGGATGGCTACACCTTC.